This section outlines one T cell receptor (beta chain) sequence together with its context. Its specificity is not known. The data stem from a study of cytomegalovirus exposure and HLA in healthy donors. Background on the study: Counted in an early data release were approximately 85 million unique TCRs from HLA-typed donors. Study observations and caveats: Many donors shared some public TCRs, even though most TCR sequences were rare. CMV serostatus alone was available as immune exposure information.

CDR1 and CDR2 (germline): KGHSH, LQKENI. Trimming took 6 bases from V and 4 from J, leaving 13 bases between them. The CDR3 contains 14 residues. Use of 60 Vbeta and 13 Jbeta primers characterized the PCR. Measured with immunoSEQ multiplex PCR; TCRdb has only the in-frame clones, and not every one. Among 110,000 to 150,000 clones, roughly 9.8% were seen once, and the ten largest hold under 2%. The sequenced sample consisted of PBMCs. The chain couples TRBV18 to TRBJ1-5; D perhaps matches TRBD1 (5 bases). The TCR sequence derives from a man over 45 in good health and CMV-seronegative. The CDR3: CASSLEQANQPQHF. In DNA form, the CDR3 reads TGTGCCAGCTCCCTGGAACAGGCAAATCAGCCCCAGCATTTT. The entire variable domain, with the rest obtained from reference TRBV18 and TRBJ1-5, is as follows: NAGVMQNPRHLVRRRGQEARLRCSPMKGHSHVYWYRQLPEEGLKFMVYLQKENIIDESGMPKERFSAEFPKEGPSILRIQQVVRGDSAAYFCASSLEQANQPQHFGDGTRLSIL.